The 27 T cell receptor beta chains in this list originate from one sample, sequenced in a study of OX40 agonist ivuxolimab in advanced cancers. Sequenced by immunoSEQ multiplex PCR; TCRdb stores in-frame clones only, minus some. The repertoire holds around 70,000 clones, more than 65% seen once, with 0.9% to 1.4% in the top ten. Sequenced here: CD4+ or CD8+ T cells sorted from blood, sampled in a trial of the OX40 agonist ivuxolimab. The source is an adult with an advanced solid tumor such as melanoma, head and neck, liver or kidney cancer.

The chain is built from TRBV12-5 and TRBJ1-6, with 7 bases aligning to TRBD1. There are 13 residues in the CDR3. Germline V gene data show CDR1 as LGHNT and CDR2 as FRNRAP. V lost 8 bases, J lost 7 bases, and 5 bases stayed unmatched. The CDR3 loop reads CASNSGGNSPLHF. CDR3 DNA sequence: TGTGCTAGTAACTCAGGGGGAAATTCACCCCTCCACTTT.

Note on this clone: Sequence at one end of the junction differs from germline and may be a read error. The chain recombines TRBV7-9 with TRBJ1-5; D might be TRBD1 (5 bases). The CDR3 runs 13 residues. Germline V gene sequence: CDR1 SEHNR, CDR2 FQNEAQ (reference sequence). This CDR3 is CTSSFGTGSAQHF. In DNA, the CDR3 is TGTACCAGCAGCTTCGGGACCGGGTCGGCCCAGCATTTT. The full variable domain, completed using reference TRBV7-9 and TRBJ1-5, is DTGVSQNPRHKITKRGQNVTFRCDPISEHNRLYWYRQTLGQGPEFLTYFQNEAQLEKSRLLSDRFSAERPKGSFSTLEIQRTEQGDSAMYLCTSSFGTGSAQHFGDGTRLSIL.

The rearrangement links TRBV9 to TRBJ1-1; 10 positions agree with TRBD1. Trimming took 3 bases from V and 0 from J; bases not matched to a gene: 5. CDR3 length: 16 amino acids. Germline V lookup: CDR1 SGDLS, CDR2 YYNGEE. CDR3 sequence (DNA): TGTGCCAGCAGCGCTCGGGGACAGGGGTTGAACACTGAAGCTTTCTTT. Amino acids: CASSARGQGLNTEAFF. Supplemented by reference TRBV9 and TRBJ1-1, the full variable domain reads DSGVTQTPKHLITATGQRVTLRCSPRSGDLSVYWYQQSLDQGLQFLIQYYNGEERAKGNILERFSAQQFPDLHSELNLSSLELGDSALYFCASSARGQGLNTEAFFGQGTRLTVV.

The rearrangement joins TRBV7-3 to TRBJ1-2; TRBD1 aligns across 9 bases. This CDR3 is built from 13 residues. With V trimmed by 5 bases and J by 11 bases, 9 bases remained unmatched. Looked up from germline, CDR1 is SGHTA and CDR2 is FQGTGA. CDR3 bases: TGTGCCAGCAGCACAGGACAGGGGTTAGGATACACCTTC. It specifies CASSTGQGLGYTF.

This chain links TRBV18 with TRBJ1-2; TRBD1 agrees at 10 bases. CDR1 and CDR2 (germline): KGHSH, LQKENI. This CDR3 is 13 amino acids long. Trimming removed 4 bases from V and 8 bases from J; junction bases left unmatched: 4. In DNA, the CDR3 is TGTGCCAGCTCACAGGGACAGGGGCAGGGCTACACCTTC. This sequence encodes CASSQGQGQGYTF.

The chain is built from TRBV25-1 and TRBJ1-5, with unresolved D. The CDR3 totals 13 residues. V was trimmed by 5 bases and J by 0 bases, leaving 5 bases between them. CDR1 is MGHDK, CDR2 SYGVNS, per germline. The CDR3 nucleotides read TGTGCCAGCAGTCTAAGTAGCAATCAGCCCCAGCATTTT. Its translation is CASSLSSNQPQHF.

CDR3 sequence: CASSETTDTQYF. The CDR3, as DNA: TGTGCCAGCAGTGAGACGACAGATACGCAGTATTTT. The chain combines TRBV6-1 with TRBJ2-3; D ambiguous. From germline, CDR1 is MNHNS and CDR2 SASEGT. Deletions cut 3 bases from V and 3 bases from J, with 4 bases between. The CDR3 covers 12 residues.

This clone was picked up many times. J is TRBJ1-2 and V is TRBV19; 9 positions agree with TRBD1. The CDR3 totals 14 residues. The V gene's germline CDR1 is LNHDA and CDR2 SQIVND (reference sequence). The V segment lost 4 bases and the J segment 8 bases; nucleotides outside the gene matches: 8. The CDR3 DNA reads as TGTGCCAGTAGTACCCTCGGGACAGGGAACGGCTACACCTTC. Translating it yields CASSTLGTGNGYTF.

This chain connects TRBV18 to TRBJ2-2, with 7 positions matching TRBD2. Looked up from germline, CDR1 is KGHSH and CDR2 is LQKENI. Trimming at V came to 2 bases and at J to 0 bases, leaving 3 bases not matched to a gene. The CDR3 has 16 amino acids. CDR3 loop: CASSPSGIANTGELFF. The CDR3 nucleotides read TGTGCCAGCTCACCAAGCGGGATAGCGAACACCGGGGAGCTGTTTTTT.

The V gene is TRBV9, the J gene TRBJ2-3; 11 bases align to TRBD2. Trimming removed 0 bases from V and 0 bases from J; junction bases left unmatched: 6. This CDR3 is 18 amino acids long. Germline CDR1 is SGDLS and CDR2 is YYNGEE. CDR3 nucleotides: TGTGCCAGCAGCGTAGGTCTAGCGGGGGGCCTAAGCACAGATACGCAGTATTTT. This gives the protein CASSVGLAGGLSTDTQYF.

The rearrangement uses TRBV4-1 and TRBJ1-1; 11 bases align to TRBD1. Germline V gene sequence: CDR1 MGHRA, CDR2 YSYEKL. The CDR3 is 14 residues long. V gave up 5 bases and J gave up 5 bases; unmatched junction bases: 4. CDR3 residues: CASSAGTGGTEAFF. CDR3 DNA sequence: TGCGCCAGCAGCGCTGGGACAGGGGGAACTGAAGCTTTCTTT.

This sequence joins TRBV2 and TRBJ1-2; 10 bases agree with TRBD1. V lost 3 bases to trimming and J lost 0 bases; unmatched junction nucleotides: 4. Germline CDR1 SNHLY, CDR2 FYNNEI. There are 16 residues in the CDR3. The CDR3 here is CASSDRTGGANYGYTF. The CDR3 nucleotides read TGTGCCAGCAGTGACCGGACAGGGGGAGCTAACTATGGCTACACCTTC.

This chain connects TRBV5-6 to TRBJ2-7; TRBD2 aligns across 11 bases. Germline V gene data show CDR1 as SGHDT and CDR2 as YYEEEE. This CDR3 contains 16 residues. With 1 base clipped from V and 3 bases from J, the junction kept 6 bases outside the gene matches. CDR3 residues: CASSLTSGGVLYEQYF. The CDR3 bases are TGTGCCAGCAGCTTGACTAGCGGGGGAGTCCTCTACGAGCAGTACTTC.

The chain links TRBV6-6 to TRBJ1-6; TRBD1 matches 8 bases. The length of the CDR3 is 16 residues. J lost 7 bases, V lost 6 bases, and 11 bases had no gene match. The germline V gene has CDR1 MNHNY and CDR2 SVGAGI (reference sequence). The CDR3 loop reads CASRHLRTGLNSPLHF. For the CDR3, the DNA is TGTGCCAGCAGACACCTGCGGACAGGGTTGAATTCACCCCTCCACTTT.

The V and J genes are TRBV9 and TRBJ2-1, with TRBD1 matching over 11 bases. V lost 1 base and J lost 7; bases outside the gene matches: 4. Germline assignment: CDR1 SGDLS and CDR2 YYNGEE. The CDR3 is 15 amino acids. CDR3 DNA sequence: TGTGCCAGCAGCGTAAGAGGACAGGGGGCGAATGAGCAGTTCTTC. This encodes CASSVRGQGANEQFF.

This chain connects TRBV7-9 to TRBJ1-2; 7 positions agree with TRBD1. CDR1 and CDR2 from the germline V gene are SEHNR and FQNEAQ (reference sequence). V trimming: 4 bases; J trimming: 4 bases; junction bases outside the gene matches: 3. This CDR3 spans 13 amino acids. The CDR3 here is CASSSRQGYGYTF. The CDR3 region has the DNA TGTGCCAGCAGCTCCAGACAGGGCTATGGCTACACCTTC.

This chain links TRBV5-6 with TRBJ1-5; no clear D gene. This CDR3 spans 13 amino acids. V shed 0 bases and J shed 4 bases, with 5 bases lying between them. Germline CDR1 reads SGHDT; CDR2 reads YYEEEE. CDR3 loop: CASSLDSNQPQHF. The CDR3 DNA reads TGTGCCAGCAGCTTGGATTCTAATCAGCCCCAGCATTTT.

The chain is built from TRBV7-7 and TRBJ1-3; TRBD1 might be the D (6 bases). Trimming stripped 5 bases from V and 1 base from J, with 9 bases between. Per germline, CDR1 SSHAT and CDR2 FNYEAQ (reference sequence). The CDR3 covers 14 residues. CDR3 sequence reads: CASSPTGSGNTIYF. CDR3 coding DNA: TGTGCCAGCAGCCCAACAGGGTCTGGAAACACCATATATTTT.

The V call is TRBV5-4, the J call TRBJ2-7; TRBD1 matches 8 bases. The CDR3 runs 15 residues. The V segment lost 0 bases and the J segment 6 bases; nucleotides outside the gene matches: 8. Per germline, CDR1 SGHNT and CDR2 YYREEE (reference sequence). The CDR3 loop reads CASSLVGQGAGEQYF. For the CDR3, the DNA is TGTGCCAGCAGCTTGGTTGGCCAGGGGGCCGGCGAGCAGTACTTC.

The chain couples TRBV29-1 to TRBJ1-2, with D perhaps matching TRBD1 (5 bases). CDR1 SQVTM and CDR2 ANQGSEA come from the germline V gene. The V gene lost 3 bases and the J gene lost 2 bases, with 10 bases spanning the gap. The CDR3 consists of 13 residues. The CDR3 protein is CSVDRGWNYGYTF. CDR3 nucleotide sequence: TGCAGCGTTGACCGGGGCTGGAACTATGGCTACACCTTC.

The chain combines TRBV18 with TRBJ1-2; 8 bases agree with TRBD1. J gave up 5 bases and V 6 bases, and 8 bases lay outside the gene matches. The CDR3 runs to 14 residues. Germline CDR1 KGHSH, CDR2 LQKENI. CDR3 region: CASSSQGAEYGYTF. In nucleotides, the CDR3 is TGTGCCAGCTCTTCTCAGGGGGCGGAGTATGGCTACACCTTC.

The rearrangement uses TRBV18 and TRBJ2-2; possibly TRBD2 for D (6 bases). This CDR3 region has 15 residues. V lost 3 bases, J lost 0 bases, and 8 bases lay in between. The germline CDR1 and CDR2 sequences are KGHSH and LQKENI. The CDR3 DNA is TGTGCCAGCTCACCTACGGGAGCGAACACCGGGGAGCTGTTTTTT. Amino acid sequence: CASSPTGANTGELFF.

V gene TRBV7-8 combines with J gene TRBJ2-2; unclear D gene. CDR3 length: 16 amino acids. V lost 2 bases and J 4 bases, leaving 14 bases between the germline ends. Germline CDR1 SGHVS, CDR2 FQNEAQ. The CDR3 sequence is CASSLMGALGTGELFF. In DNA form, the CDR3 reads TGTGCCAGCAGCTTAATGGGCGCGTTGGGCACCGGGGAGCTGTTTTTT.

This chain links TRBV9 with TRBJ1-1, with 8 bases lining up with TRBD1. CDR3 length equals 15 residues. Per the germline V gene, CDR1 is SGDLS and CDR2 is YYNGEE. J lost 0 bases, V lost 4 bases, and 5 bases had no gene match. The CDR3 nucleotides read TGTGCCAGCAGCCCCGGACAGGGTATGAACACTGAAGCTTTCTTT. This gives the protein CASSPGQGMNTEAFF. Looking up the rest from reference TRBV9 and TRBJ1-1 gives the full variable domain: DSGVTQTPKHLITATGQRVTLRCSPRSGDLSVYWYQQSLDQGLQFLIQYYNGEERAKGNILERFSAQQFPDLHSELNLSSLELGDSALYFCASSPGQGMNTEAFFGQGTRLTVV.

The J gene is TRBJ1-2, the V gene TRBV13; 7 positions agree with TRBD1. CDR1 and CDR2 (germline): PRHDT, FYEKMQ (reference sequence). The CDR3 contains 13 residues. Trimming cost V 5 bases and J 9 bases; bases outside gene matches: 9. The CDR3 coding sequence is TGTGCCAGCAGCCCCCCCCACAGGGGTAGCTACACCTTC. Amino acid sequence: CASSPPHRGSYTF.

This sequence joins TRBV7-3 and TRBJ1-6; D is uncertain. The germline gives CDR1 SGHTA, CDR2 FQGTGA. There are 14 residues in the CDR3. Trimming took off 4 bases at V and 7 bases at J, with 11 bases between the two ends. The CDR3 DNA sequence: TGTGCCAGCAGCTCGGATACTGACAATTCACCCCTCCACTTT. Translation: CASSSDTDNSPLHF. Together with reference TRBV7-3 and TRBJ1-6, the CDR3 gives the full variable domain: GAGVSQTPSNKVTEKGKYVELRCDPISGHTALYWYRQSLGQGPEFLIYFQGTGAADDSGLPNDRFFAVRPEGSVSTLKIQRTERGDSAVYLCASSSDTDNSPLHFGNGTRLTVT.

This clone was seen a handful of times. The CDR3 reads CASTWTSGVVDTQYF. For the CDR3, the DNA is TGTGCCAGCACCTGGACTAGCGGGGTTGTAGATACGCAGTATTTT. J is TRBJ2-3 and V is TRBV19, with 12 bases lining up with TRBD2. Trimming took 9 bases from V and 5 from J; bases not matched to a gene: 9. The CDR3 runs 15 residues. CDR1 LNHDA and CDR2 SQIVND come from the germline V gene (reference sequence).